Sequencing of this T cell receptor (beta chain) was carried out in a study of blood T cell repertoires in COVID-19. Study summary: In each case, the material was cDNA or gDNA derived from T cells, B-cell-depleted T cells, or PBMCs.

Germline values: CDR1 MNHEY, CDR2 SVGAGI. V lost 6 bases and J 4 bases, leaving 10 bases between the germline ends. The CDR3 extends over 13 amino acids. The repertoire was sequenced with immunoSEQ multiplex PCR; TCRdb's copy has only in-frame clones and lacks some. The table has 410,000 or so clones, over 75% seen once. The sequencing input was peripheral blood. The chain combines TRBV6-5 with TRBJ1-5; D may be TRBD1 (6 bases). This TCR derives from a woman between 40 and 50 years old with COVID-19, enrolled during active disease. This CDR3 reads CASSRTVNQPQHF. In DNA, the CDR3 is TGTGCCAGCAGCCGGACAGTTAATCAGCCCCAGCATTTT.